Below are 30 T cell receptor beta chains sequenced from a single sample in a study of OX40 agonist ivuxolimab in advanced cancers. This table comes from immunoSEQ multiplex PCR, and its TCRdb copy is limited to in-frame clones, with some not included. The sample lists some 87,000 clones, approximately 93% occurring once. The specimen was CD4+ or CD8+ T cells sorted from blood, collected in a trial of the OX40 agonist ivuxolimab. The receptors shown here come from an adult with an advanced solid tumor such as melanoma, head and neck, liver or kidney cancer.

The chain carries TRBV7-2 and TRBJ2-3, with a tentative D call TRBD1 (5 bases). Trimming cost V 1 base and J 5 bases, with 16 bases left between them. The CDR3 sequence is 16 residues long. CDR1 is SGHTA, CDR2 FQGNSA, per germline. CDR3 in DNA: TGTGCCAGCAGCTTAGTTGGTGGAAGAAGGGGAGATACGCAGTATTTT. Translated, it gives CASSLVGGRRGDTQYF. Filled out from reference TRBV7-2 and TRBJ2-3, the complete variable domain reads GAGVSQSPSNKVTEKGKDVELRCDPISGHTALYWYRQSLGQGLEFLIYFQGNSAPDKSGLPSDRFSAERTGGSVSTLTIQRTQQEDSAVYLCASSLVGGRRGDTQYFGPGTRLTVL.

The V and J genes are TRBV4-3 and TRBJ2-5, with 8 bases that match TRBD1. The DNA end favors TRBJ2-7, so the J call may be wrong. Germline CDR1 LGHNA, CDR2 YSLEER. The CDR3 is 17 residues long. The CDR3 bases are TGCGCCAGCAGAAAGGCCCACGCAGGGGGCCAAAGGGACGAGCAGTACTTC. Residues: CASRKAHAGGQRDEQYF.

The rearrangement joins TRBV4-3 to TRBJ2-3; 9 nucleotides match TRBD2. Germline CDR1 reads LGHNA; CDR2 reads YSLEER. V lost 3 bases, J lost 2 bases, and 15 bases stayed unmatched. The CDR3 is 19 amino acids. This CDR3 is CASSHPQGTREGPTDTQYF. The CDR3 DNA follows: TGCGCCAGCAGCCATCCACAGGGGACGCGGGAGGGCCCCACAGATACGCAGTATTTT.

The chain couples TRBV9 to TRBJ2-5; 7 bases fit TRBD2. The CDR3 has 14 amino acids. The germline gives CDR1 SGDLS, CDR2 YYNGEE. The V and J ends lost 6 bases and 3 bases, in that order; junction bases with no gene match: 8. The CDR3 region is CASTPHLAEETQYF. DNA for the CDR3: TGTGCCAGCACCCCTCACCTAGCGGAAGAGACCCAGTACTTC. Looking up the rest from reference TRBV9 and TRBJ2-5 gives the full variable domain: DSGVTQTPKHLITATGQRVTLRCSPRSGDLSVYWYQQSLDQGLQFLIQYYNGEERAKGNILERFSAQQFPDLHSELNLSSLELGDSALYFCASTPHLAEETQYFGPGTRLLVL.

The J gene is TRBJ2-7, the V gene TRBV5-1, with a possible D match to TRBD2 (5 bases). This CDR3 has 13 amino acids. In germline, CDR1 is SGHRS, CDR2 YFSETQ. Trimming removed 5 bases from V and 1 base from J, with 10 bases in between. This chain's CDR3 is CASSPRGSYEQYF. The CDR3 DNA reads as TGCGCCAGCAGTCCCCGGGGTTCCTACGAGCAGTACTTC. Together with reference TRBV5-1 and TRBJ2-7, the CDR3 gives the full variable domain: KAGVTQTPRYLIKTRGQQVTLSCSPISGHRSVSWYQQTPGQGLQFLFEYFSETQRNKGNFPGRFSGRQFSNSRSEMNVSTLELGDSALYLCASSPRGSYEQYFGPGTRLTVT.

The CDR3, as DNA: TGTGCCAGCAGCTTAGTAGCGGGGGGCACAGATACGCAGTATTTT. Its protein product is CASSLVAGGTDTQYF. The V gene is TRBV11-2, the J gene TRBJ2-3; 9 positions match TRBD2. Germline values: CDR1 SGHAT, CDR2 FQNNGV. The junction had 0 bases not matched to a gene; V was cut back by 1 base and J by 1 base. This CDR3 region has 15 residues. The variable domain in full, with the rest retrieved from reference TRBV11-2 and TRBJ2-3, is EAGVAQSPRYKIIEKRQSVAFWCNPISGHATLYWYQQILGQGPKLLIQFQNNGVVDDSQLPKDRFSAERLKGVDSTLKIQPAKLEDSAVYLCASSLVAGGTDTQYFGPGTRLTVL.

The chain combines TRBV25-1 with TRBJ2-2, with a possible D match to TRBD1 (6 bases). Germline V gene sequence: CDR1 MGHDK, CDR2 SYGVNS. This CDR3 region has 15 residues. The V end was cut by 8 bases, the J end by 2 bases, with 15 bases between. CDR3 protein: CASGRGGSNTGELFF. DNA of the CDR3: TGTGCCAGCGGAAGAGGGGGTAGTAACACCGGGGAGCTGTTTTTT.

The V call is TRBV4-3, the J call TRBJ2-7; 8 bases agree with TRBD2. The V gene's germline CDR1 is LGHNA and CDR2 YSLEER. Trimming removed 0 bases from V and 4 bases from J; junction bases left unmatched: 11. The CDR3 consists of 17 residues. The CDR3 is CASSQEFTTGGIYEQYF. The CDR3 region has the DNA TGCGCCAGCAGCCAAGAATTTACGACGGGAGGGATATACGAGCAGTACTTC.

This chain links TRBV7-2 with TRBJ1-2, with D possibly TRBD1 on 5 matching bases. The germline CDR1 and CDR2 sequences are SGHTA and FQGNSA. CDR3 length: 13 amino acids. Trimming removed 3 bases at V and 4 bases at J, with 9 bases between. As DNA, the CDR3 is TGTGCCAGCAGCTTGGGGCGCGTCTATGGCTACACCTTC. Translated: CASSLGRVYGYTF.

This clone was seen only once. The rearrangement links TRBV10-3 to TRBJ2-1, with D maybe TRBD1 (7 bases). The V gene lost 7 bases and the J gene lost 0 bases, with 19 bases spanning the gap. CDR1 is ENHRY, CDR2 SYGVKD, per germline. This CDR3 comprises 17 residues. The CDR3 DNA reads TGTGCCATCACCCAGAAGACGGGGGACAGCTCCTACAATGAGCAGTTCTTC. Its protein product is CAITQKTGDSSYNEQFF.

For the CDR3, the DNA is TGTGCCAGCAGCCCCGGGCGGACGAACACTGAAGCTTTCTTT. Protein: CASSPGRTNTEAFF. The rearrangement links TRBV9 to TRBJ1-1; D uncertain. The CDR3 totals 14 residues. V gave up 4 bases and J gave up 1 base, with 11 bases separating them. Germline loops: CDR1 SGDLS, CDR2 YYNGEE. Supplemented by reference TRBV9 and TRBJ1-1, the full variable domain reads DSGVTQTPKHLITATGQRVTLRCSPRSGDLSVYWYQQSLDQGLQFLIQYYNGEERAKGNILERFSAQQFPDLHSELNLSSLELGDSALYFCASSPGRTNTEAFFGQGTRLTVV.

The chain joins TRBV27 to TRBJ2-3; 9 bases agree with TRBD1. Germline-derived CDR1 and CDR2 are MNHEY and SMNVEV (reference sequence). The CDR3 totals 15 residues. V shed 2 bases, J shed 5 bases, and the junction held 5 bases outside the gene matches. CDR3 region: CASSLRDRVQDTQYF. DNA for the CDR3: TGTGCCAGCAGTTTAAGGGACAGGGTCCAAGATACGCAGTATTTT.

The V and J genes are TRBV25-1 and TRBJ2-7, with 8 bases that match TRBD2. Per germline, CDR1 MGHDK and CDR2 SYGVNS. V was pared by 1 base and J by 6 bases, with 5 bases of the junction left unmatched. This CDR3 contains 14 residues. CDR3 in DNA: TGTGCCAGCAGTGAATTCAGCGGGAGTGGCGAGCAGTACTTC. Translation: CASSEFSGSGEQYF.

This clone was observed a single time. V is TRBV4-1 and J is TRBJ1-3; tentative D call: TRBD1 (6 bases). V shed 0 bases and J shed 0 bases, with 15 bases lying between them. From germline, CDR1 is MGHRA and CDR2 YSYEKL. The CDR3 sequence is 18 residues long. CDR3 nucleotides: TGCGCCAGCAGCCAAGACCCCCGGACAGTATCCTCTGGAAACACCATATATTTT. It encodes CASSQDPRTVSSGNTIYF.

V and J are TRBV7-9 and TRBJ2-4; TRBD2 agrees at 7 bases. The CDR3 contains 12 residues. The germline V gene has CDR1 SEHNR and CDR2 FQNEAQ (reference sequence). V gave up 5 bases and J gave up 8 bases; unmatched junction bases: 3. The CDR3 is CASSPGGDIQYF. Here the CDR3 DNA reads TGTGCCAGCAGCCCGGGGGGTGACATTCAGTACTTC.

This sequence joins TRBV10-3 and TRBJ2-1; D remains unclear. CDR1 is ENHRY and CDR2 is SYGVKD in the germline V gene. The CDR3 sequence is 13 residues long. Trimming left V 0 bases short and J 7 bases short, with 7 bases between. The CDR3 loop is CAISESGSNEQFF. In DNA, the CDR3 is TGTGCCATCAGTGAGTCAGGGTCTAATGAGCAGTTCTTC.

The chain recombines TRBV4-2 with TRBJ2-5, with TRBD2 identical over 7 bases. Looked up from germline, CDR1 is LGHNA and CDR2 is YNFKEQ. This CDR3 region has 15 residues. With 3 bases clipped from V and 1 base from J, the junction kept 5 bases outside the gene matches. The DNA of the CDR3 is TGTGCCAGCAGCCATGCTAGCGGCCCCCAAGAGACCCAGTACTTC. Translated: CASSHASGPQETQYF.

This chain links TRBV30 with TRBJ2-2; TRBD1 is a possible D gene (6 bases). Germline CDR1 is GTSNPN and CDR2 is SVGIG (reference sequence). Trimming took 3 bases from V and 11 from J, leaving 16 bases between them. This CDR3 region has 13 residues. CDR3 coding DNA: TGTGCCTGGAGGCCTTTGGGGGCCCTCGAGCTGTTTTTT. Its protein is CAWRPLGALELFF. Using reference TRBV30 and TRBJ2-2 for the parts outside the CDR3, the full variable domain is SQTIHQWPATLVQPVGSPLSLECTVEGTSNPNLYWYRQAAGRGLQLLFYSVGIGQISSEVPQNLSASRPQDRQFILSSKKLLLSDSGFYLCAWRPLGALELFFGEGSRLTVL.

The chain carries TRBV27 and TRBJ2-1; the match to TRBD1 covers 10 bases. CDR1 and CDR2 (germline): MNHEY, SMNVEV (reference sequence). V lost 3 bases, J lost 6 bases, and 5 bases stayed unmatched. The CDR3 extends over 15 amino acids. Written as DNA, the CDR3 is TGTGCCAGCAGTTTTAGAGGGACAGGGGTCAATGAGCAGTTCTTC. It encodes CASSFRGTGVNEQFF.

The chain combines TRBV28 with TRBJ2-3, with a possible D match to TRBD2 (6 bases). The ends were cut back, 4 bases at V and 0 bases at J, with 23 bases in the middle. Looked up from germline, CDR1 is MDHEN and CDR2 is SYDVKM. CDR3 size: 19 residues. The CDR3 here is CASSSTWLTSFGSTDTQYF. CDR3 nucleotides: TGTGCCAGCAGTTCCACCTGGCTCACTAGCTTTGGTAGCACAGATACGCAGTATTTT.

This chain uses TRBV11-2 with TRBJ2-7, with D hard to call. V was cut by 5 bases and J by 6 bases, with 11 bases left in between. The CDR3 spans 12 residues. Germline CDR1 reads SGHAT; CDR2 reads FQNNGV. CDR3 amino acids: CASSQTPAEQYF. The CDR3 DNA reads TGTGCCAGCAGCCAAACCCCGGCCGAGCAGTACTTC.

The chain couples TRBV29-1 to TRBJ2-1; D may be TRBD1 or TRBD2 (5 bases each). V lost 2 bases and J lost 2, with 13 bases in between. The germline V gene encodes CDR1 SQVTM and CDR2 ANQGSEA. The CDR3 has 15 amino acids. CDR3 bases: TGCAGCGTTGAATGGGGGTTACACCCCTACAATGAGCAGTTCTTC. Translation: CSVEWGLHPYNEQFF.

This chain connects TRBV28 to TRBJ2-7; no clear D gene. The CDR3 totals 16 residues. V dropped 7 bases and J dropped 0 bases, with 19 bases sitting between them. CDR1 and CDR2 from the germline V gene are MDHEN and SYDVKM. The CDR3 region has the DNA TGTGCCAGCACCCCCGACTGGAGACGCCGCTCCTACGAGCAGTACTTC. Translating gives CASTPDWRRRSYEQYF.

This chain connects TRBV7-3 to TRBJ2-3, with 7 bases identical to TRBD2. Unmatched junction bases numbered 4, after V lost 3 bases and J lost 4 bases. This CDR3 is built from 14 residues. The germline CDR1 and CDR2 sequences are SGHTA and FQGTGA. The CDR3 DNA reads TGTGCCAGCAGCTTGGGCGGGAGTGCAGATACGCAGTATTTT. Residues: CASSLGGSADTQYF.

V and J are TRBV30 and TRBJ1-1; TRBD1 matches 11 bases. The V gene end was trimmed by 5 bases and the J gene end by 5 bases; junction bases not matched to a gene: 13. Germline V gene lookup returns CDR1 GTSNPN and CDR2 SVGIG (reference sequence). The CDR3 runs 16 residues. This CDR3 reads CAWSNKGQGGLTEAFF. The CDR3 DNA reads TGTGCCTGGTCCAATAAGGGACAGGGGGGATTGACTGAAGCTTTCTTT.

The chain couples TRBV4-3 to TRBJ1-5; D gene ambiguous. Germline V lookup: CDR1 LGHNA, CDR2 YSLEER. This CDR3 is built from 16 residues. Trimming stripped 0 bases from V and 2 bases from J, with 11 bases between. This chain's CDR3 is CASSQDGGIGNQPQHF. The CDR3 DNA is TGCGCCAGCAGCCAAGATGGAGGGATCGGCAATCAGCCCCAGCATTTT.

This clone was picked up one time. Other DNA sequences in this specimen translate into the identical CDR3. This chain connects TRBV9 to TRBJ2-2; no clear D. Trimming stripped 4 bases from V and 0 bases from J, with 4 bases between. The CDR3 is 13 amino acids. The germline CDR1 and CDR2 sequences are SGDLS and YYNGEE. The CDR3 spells CASSPPNTGELFF. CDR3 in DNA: TGTGCCAGCAGCCCACCGAACACCGGGGAGCTGTTTTTT.

The CDR3 region has the DNA TGCGCCAGCAGCCAAAGGACAGGGGCCTACGAGCAGTACTTC. It encodes CASSQRTGAYEQYF. This chain joins TRBV4-1 and TRBJ2-7; 9 bases align to TRBD1. This CDR3 is 14 amino acids long. The trim removed 2 bases at V and 2 bases at J, leaving 1 base unmatched. Per germline, CDR1 MGHRA and CDR2 YSYEKL.

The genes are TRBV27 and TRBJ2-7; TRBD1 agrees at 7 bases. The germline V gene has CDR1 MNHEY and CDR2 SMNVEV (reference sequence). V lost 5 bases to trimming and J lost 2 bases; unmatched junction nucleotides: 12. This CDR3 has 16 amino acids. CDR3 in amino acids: CASSLHGQAMTYEQYF. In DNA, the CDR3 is TGTGCCAGCAGTCTCCACGGACAGGCGATGACCTACGAGCAGTACTTC.

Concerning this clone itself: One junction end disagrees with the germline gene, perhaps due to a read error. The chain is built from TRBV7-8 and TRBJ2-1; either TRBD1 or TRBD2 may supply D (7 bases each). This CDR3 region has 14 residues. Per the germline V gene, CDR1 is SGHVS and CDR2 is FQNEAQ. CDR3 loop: CASSQEGGGRGRVF. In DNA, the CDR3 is TGTGCCAGCAGCCAAGAAGGGGGTGGGAGGGGGCGCGTCTTC.